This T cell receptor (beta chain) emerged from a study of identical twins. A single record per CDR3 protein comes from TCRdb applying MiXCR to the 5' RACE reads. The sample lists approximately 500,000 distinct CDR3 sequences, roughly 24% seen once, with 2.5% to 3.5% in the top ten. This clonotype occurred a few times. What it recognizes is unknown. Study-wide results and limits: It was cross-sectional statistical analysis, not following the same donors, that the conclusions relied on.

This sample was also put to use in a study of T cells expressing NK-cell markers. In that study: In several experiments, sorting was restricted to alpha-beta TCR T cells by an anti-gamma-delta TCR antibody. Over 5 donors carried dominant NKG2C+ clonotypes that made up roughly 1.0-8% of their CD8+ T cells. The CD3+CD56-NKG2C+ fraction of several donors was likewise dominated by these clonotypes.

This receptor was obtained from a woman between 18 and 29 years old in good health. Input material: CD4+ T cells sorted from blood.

The CDR3 region is CSARDRGREQFF. The DNA of the CDR3 is TGCAGTGCTAGGGACCGGGGACGGGAGCAGTTCTTC. The chain carries TRBV20-1 and TRBJ2-1, with D perhaps TRBD1 or TRBD2 (5 bases each). The V end lost 3 bases, the J end lost 10 bases, and 13 bases lay between the germline ends. Germline V gene lookup returns CDR1 DFQATT and CDR2 SNEGSKA (reference sequence). This CDR3 comprises 12 residues.